This T cell receptor beta chain was obtained from a study (dated by TCRdb to about 2015). At the level of the whole study: The study set out to test whether tumor-infiltrating Tregs in breast cancer get recruited from blood Tregs or are instead converted in situ from other CD4+ T cell subsets. Overall study outcomes, separate from this receptor: Tumor-infiltrating Treg TCR alpha and beta sequences overlapped most with tumor naive CD4+ T cells, then with blood naive CD4+ T cells. Validation in the larger cohort was restricted to a single TCR beta V-J rearrangement rather than whole repertoires. In terms of TCR gene usage, tumor memory CD4+ T cells clustered together with blood and lymph node memory CD4+ cells, as well as with lymph node naive CD4+ cells.

A word on this clonotype: The antigen it recognizes is unknown. Base-call qualities are not available, and no considerably larger clone is one nucleotide away.

Full-length TCR variable regions were amplified by 5' RACE PCR with constant-region reverse primers, and semi-nested PCR with Nested Universal Primer A was subsequently performed. The ReliaPrep RNA Cell Miniprep System was used to extract total RNA, which was then reverse transcribed into 5'RACE-ready cDNA with the SMARTer RACE 5'/3' Kit. Full-length TCR alpha and beta libraries were barcoded with multiplex adaptors and sequenced on an Illumina MiSeq. The source study handled its data this way. For each of nine subset-tissue groups, sequencing data from the five patients were pooled, and the groups were then compared using unsupervised clustering of TCR gene usage. The Morisita-Horn index was used to calculate repertoire similarity, with shared sequences weighted according to their contribution to each repertoire. The public sequencing data were trimmed at Q25 with fastp and processed into clonotypes with MiXCR by TCRdb, which kept only in-frame beta chains. Identical CDR3 proteins give one entry, which carries the most common genes and DNA. The V and J calls, along with clone size, are taken from TCRdb and not from the paper's own processing. This sample holds 55,000 to 70,000 distinct CDR3 sequences; roughly 28% were observed only once. Clones ranked in the top ten supply more than 3% of the sample.

The CDR3 sequence holds 13 residues, the cysteine and phenylalanine included. The read is trimmed to its CDR3 DNA, 39 bases read in frame from base 1. CDR1 and CDR2 are read off the germline V gene as SGHRS and YFSETQ. From V the trimming removes 0 bases and from J it removes 12 bases, while the gene matches leave 8 bases of the junction unaccounted for. CD4+CD45RO+CD25- cells were isolated as memory CD4+ T cells. Tregs, naive and memory CD4+ T cells from tumor, blood and ipsilateral draining lymph nodes of a handful of breast cancer patients underwent full-length TCR alpha and beta sequencing. Tumor tissue, along with lymph nodes from ipsilateral axillary dissection, was perfused with PBS, minced, and then digested using collagenase I and hyaluronidase. A purity exceeding 90% was confirmed by FACS for the sorted cell populations.

This TCR derives from a female donor with breast cancer. The V gene is TRBV5-1 and the J gene is TRBJ1-1; 7 bases in between match TRBD1. The specimen sequenced was tumor-infiltrating memory CD4+ T cells sorted from the breast tumor. The meaning of the sample's cell subset or site label: memory CD4+ T cells, CD4+CD45RO+CD25-. For the CDR3, the sequence is CASSLGAGRGTFF. The sequence in DNA is TGCGCCAGCAGCTTGGGCGCGGGCAGGGGGACTTTCTTT.